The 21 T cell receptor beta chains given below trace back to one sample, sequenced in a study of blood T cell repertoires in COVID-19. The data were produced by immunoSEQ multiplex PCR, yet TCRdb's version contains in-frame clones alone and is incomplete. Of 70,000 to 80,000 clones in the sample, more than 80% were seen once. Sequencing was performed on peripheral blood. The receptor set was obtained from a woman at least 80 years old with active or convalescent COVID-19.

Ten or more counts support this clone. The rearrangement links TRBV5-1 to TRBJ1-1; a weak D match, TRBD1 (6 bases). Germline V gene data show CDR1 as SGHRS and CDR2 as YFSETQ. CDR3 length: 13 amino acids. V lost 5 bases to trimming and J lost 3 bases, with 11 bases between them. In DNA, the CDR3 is TGCGCCAGCAGACCGAACAGGGACACTGAAGCTTTCTTT. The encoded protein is CASRPNRDTEAFF.

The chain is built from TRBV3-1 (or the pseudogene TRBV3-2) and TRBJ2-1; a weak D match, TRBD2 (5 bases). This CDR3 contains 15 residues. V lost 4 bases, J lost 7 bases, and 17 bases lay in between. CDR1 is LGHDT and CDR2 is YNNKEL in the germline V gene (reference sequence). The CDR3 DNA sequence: TGTGCCAGCAGCCCGACACTAGAATCCGGTAATGAGCAGTTCTTC. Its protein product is CASSPTLESGNEQFF.

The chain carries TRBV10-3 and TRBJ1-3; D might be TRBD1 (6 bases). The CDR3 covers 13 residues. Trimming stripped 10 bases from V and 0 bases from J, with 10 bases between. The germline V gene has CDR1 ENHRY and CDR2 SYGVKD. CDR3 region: CATQGHSGNTIYF. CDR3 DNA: TGTGCCACCCAGGGGCACTCTGGAAACACCATATATTTT.

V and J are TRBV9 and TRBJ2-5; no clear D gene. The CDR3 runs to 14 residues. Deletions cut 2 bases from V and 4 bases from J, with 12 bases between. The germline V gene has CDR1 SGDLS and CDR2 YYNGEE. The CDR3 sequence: CASSVGSLGETQYF. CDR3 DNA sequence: TGTGCCAGCAGCGTCGGGTCCTTGGGAGAGACCCAGTACTTC.

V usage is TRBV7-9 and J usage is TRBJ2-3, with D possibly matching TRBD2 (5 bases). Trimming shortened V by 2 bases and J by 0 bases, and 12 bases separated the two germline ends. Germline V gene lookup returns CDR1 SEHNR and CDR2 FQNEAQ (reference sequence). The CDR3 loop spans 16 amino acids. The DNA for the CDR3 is TGTGCCAGCAGCTTACTTTCTGGACTGAGCACAGATACGCAGTATTTT. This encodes CASSLLSGLSTDTQYF.

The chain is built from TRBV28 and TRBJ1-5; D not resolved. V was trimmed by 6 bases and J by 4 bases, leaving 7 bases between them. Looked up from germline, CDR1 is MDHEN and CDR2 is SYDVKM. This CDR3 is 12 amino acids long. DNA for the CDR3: TGTGCCAGCAGCCGAGGGAATCAGCCCCAGCATTTT. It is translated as CASSRGNQPQHF.

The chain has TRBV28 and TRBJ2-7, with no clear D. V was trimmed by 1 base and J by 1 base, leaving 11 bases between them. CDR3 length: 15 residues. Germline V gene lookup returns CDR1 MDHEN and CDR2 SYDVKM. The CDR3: CASSLLRSNSYEQYF. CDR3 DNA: TGTGCCAGCAGTTTATTACGGTCGAATTCCTACGAGCAGTACTTC.

CDR3 loop: CASSHFPGQRKSYEQYF. The CDR3 DNA reads as TGCGCCAGCAGCCATTTTCCGGGACAAAGGAAGTCCTACGAGCAGTACTTC. The chain joins TRBV23-1 to TRBJ2-7; the D gene is possibly TRBD1 (6 bases). TRBV23-1 is placed among ORFs of uncertain function. CDR3 length: 17 amino acids. V shed 6 bases and J shed 1 base, with 22 bases lying between them.

CDR3 residues: CASSPGLAGVGTGELFF. In nucleotides, the CDR3 is TGTGCCAGCAGTCCCGGACTAGCGGGGGTCGGGACCGGGGAGCTGTTTTTT. The rearrangement uses TRBV28 and TRBJ2-2; the match to TRBD2 covers 13 bases. Germline V lookup: CDR1 MDHEN, CDR2 SYDVKM. V lost 5 bases, J lost 5 bases, and 8 bases stayed unmatched. The CDR3 is made up of 17 amino acids.

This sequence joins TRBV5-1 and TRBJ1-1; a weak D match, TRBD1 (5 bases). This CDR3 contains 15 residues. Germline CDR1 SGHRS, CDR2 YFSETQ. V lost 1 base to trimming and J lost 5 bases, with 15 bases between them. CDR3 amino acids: CASSLNPRGGTEAFF. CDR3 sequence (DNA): TGCGCCAGCAGCTTGAATCCCCGGGGGGGGACTGAAGCTTTCTTT.

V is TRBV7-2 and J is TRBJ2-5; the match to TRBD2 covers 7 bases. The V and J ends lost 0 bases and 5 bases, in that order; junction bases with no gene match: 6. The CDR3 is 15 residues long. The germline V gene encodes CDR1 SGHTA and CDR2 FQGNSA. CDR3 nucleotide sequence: TGTGCCAGCAGCTTAGCGATAGGGGAGGGGGAGACCCAGTACTTC. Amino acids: CASSLAIGEGETQYF.

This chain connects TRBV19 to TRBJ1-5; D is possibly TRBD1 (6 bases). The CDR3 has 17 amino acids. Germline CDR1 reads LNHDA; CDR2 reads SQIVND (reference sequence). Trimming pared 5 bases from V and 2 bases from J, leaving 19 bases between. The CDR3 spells CASSLHRDVQGNQPQHF. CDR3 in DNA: TGTGCCAGTAGTCTGCACAGGGACGTCCAAGGCAATCAGCCCCAGCATTTT.

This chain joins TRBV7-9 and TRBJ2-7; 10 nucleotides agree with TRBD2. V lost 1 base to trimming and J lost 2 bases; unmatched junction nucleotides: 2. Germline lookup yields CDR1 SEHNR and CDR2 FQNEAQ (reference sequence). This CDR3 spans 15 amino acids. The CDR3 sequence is CASSLVSGGTYEQYF. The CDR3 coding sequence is TGTGCCAGCAGCTTAGTTAGCGGGGGGACCTACGAGCAGTACTTC.

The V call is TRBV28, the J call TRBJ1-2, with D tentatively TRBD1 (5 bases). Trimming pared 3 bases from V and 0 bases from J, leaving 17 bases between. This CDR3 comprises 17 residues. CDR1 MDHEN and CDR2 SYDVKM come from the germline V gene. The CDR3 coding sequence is TGTGCCAGCAGTTTGGCCGGCGGGGCCGGTTCTAACTATGGCTACACCTTC. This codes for CASSLAGGAGSNYGYTF.

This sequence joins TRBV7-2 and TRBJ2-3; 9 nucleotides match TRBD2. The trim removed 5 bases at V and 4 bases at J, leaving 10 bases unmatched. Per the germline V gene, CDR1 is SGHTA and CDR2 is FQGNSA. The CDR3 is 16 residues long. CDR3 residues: CASSIRVGGGADTQYF. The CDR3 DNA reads TGTGCCAGCAGCATTAGGGTCGGCGGGGGGGCAGATACGCAGTATTTT.

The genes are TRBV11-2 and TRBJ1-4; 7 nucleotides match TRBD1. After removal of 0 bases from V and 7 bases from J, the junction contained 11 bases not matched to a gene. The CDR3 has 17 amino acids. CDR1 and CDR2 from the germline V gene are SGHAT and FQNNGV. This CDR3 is CASSLDRNRGTGEKLFF. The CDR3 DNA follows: TGTGCCAGCAGCTTAGATAGAAACAGGGGCACGGGTGAAAAACTGTTTTTT.

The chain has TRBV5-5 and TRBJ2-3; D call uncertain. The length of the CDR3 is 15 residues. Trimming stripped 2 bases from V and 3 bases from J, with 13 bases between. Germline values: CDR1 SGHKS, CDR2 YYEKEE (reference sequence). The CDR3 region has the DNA TGTGCCAGCAGCTTCGAACGGCCGAGGACAGATACGCAGTATTTT. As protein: CASSFERPRTDTQYF.

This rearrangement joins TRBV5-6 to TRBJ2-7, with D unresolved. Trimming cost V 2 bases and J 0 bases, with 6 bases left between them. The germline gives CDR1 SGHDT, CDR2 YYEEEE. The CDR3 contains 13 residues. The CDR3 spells CASSFSSSYEQYF. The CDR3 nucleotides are TGTGCCAGCAGCTTCTCCAGCTCCTACGAGCAGTACTTC.

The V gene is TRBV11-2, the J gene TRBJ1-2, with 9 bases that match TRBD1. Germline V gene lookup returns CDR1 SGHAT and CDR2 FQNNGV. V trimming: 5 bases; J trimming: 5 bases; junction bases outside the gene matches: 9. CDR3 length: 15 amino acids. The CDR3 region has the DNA TGTGCCAGCAGCGCATCCGGGACAGGGTTTTATGGCTACACCTTC. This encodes CASSASGTGFYGYTF. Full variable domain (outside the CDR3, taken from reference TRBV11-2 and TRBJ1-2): EAGVAQSPRYKIIEKRQSVAFWCNPISGHATLYWYQQILGQGPKLLIQFQNNGVVDDSQLPKDRFSAERLKGVDSTLKIQPAKLEDSAVYLCASSASGTGFYGYTFGSGTRLTVV.

The CDR3 region has the DNA TGTGCCACCAGCCGGGGGGGCTCCGGGGAGCTGTTTTTT. Protein sequence: CATSRGGSGELFF. The chain links TRBV24-1 to TRBJ2-2; 8 bases are a match to TRBD2. The length of the CDR3 is 13 residues. Trimming cost V 7 bases and J 6 bases; bases outside gene matches: 3. The germline V gene encodes CDR1 KGHDR and CDR2 SFDVKD.

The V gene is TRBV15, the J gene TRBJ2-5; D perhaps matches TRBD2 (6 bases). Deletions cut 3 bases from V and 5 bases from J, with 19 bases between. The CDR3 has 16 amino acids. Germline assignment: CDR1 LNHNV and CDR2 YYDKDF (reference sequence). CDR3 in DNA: TGTGCCACCAGCAGTGCGGGGTATGGGAAGCCGGAGACCCAGTACTTC. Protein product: CATSSAGYGKPETQYF.